This is a list of T cell receptor beta chains from one sample in a study of shared clonotypes between healthy human individuals. Data came from immunoSEQ multiplex PCR; TCRdb stores just in-frame clones and leaves some out. The repertoire has about 380,000 clones, 90% to 98% of them found once; the top ten carry 0.32%. Sequenced input: memory CD8+ T cells sorted from blood. The source is a man aged 25-40 years in good health. The CDR3 runs from the conserved cysteine through the conserved F or W. The D gene is left open where the match is weak. Only some rows state a clone size, as once, few, many or a class for expanded clones.

J: TRBJ2-1
D: .
V: TRBV19
size: once
DNA: TGTGCCAGTACCCCCCCGGGACTGTTGGGTGAGCAGTTCTTC
CDR3: CASTPPGLLGEQFF

J: TRBJ1-4
D: .
V: TRBV12-2
size: .
DNA: TGTGCAAGTCGCTTAGCGCAGCGGGGCCTTAATGAAAAACTGTTTTTT
CDR3: CASRLAQRGLNEKLFF

J: TRBJ2-5
D: TRBD2
V: TRBV30
size: .
DNA: TGTGCCTGGAACAGAGGCGGGGGTTCGGAGACCCAGTACTTC
CDR3: CAWNRGGGSETQYF

J: TRBJ2-7
D: TRBD2
V: TRBV5-5
size: .
DNA: TGTGCCAGCAGCCTGGGAGCTCGGACTAGCGGTTACGAGCAGTACTTC
CDR3: CASSLGARTSGYEQYF

J: TRBJ2-7
D: TRBD2
V: TRBV4-2
size: .
DNA: TGTGCCAGCAGCCAAGAAGCGGGGGGCTCCTACGAGCAGTACTTC
CDR3: CASSQEAGGSYEQYF

J: TRBJ2-7
D: TRBD2
V: TRBV9
size: .
DNA: TGTGCCAGCAGCGTAGGAGCGGGAGCACGCGAGCAGTACTTC
CDR3: CASSVGAGAREQYF

J: TRBJ2-1
D: TRBD2
V: TRBV28
size: .
DNA: TGTGCCAGCAGCCTAGCTACTAGCGGGAGAGCTGGTGAGCAGTTCTTC
CDR3: CASSLATSGRAGEQFF

J: TRBJ1-2
D: .
V: TRBV11-2
size: .
DNA: TGTGCCAGCAGCTTGTTCATCGGGGGGCTTGAGGATAACTATGGCTACACCTTC
CDR3: CASSLFIGGLEDNYGYTF

J: TRBJ2-1
D: TRBD2
V: TRBV5-1
size: .
DNA: TGCGCCAGCAGCTTGGATGCTTGGGGACTAGCCGTTATGGAGCAGTTCTTC
CDR3: CASSLDAWGLAVMEQFF

J: TRBJ2-1
D: .
V: TRBV28
size: .
DNA: TGTGCCAGCAGCCCCCGGAAGGGTGGTGACAATGAGCAGTTCTTC
CDR3: CASSPRKGGDNEQFF

J: TRBJ2-7
D: TRBD2
V: TRBV9
size: .
DNA: TGTGCCAGCAGCCCAAGACCGGGACTAGCGGAGTCCTACGAGCAGTACTTC
CDR3: CASSPRPGLAESYEQYF

J: TRBJ2-7
D: .
V: TRBV5-1
size: .
DNA: TGCGCCAGCAGCTTGATAAGTGACGAGCAGTACTTC
CDR3: CASSLISDEQYF

J: TRBJ2-1
D: .
V: TRBV10-1
size: .
DNA: TGCGCCAGCAGTGATAAGGGGAGGAATGAGCAGTTCTTC
CDR3: CASSDKGRNEQFF

J: TRBJ1-1
D: .
V: TRBV14
size: once
DNA: TGTGCCAGCAGCCCCGGCGGGGTTGAAGCTTTCTTT
CDR3: CASSPGGVEAFF

J: TRBJ2-7
D: TRBD1
V: TRBV7-2
size: .
DNA: TGTGCCAGCAGCTTAGTATCGGGACAGGGTTACGAGCAGTACTTC
CDR3: CASSLVSGQGYEQYF

J: TRBJ2-7
D: .
V: TRBV5-4
size: .
DNA: TGTGCCAGCAGCTGGCCCGGGGCGGATTACGAGCAGTACTTC
CDR3: CASSWPGADYEQYF

J: TRBJ2-3
D: .
V: TRBV6-5
size: once
DNA: TGTGCCAGCCAAGAGGTTTTCACAGATACGCAGTATTTT
CDR3: CASQEVFTDTQYF

J: TRBJ1-3
D: .
V: TRBV5-6
size: .
DNA: TGTGCCAGCAGCTTTGGACGGTTCTCTGGAAACACCATATATTTT
CDR3: CASSFGRFSGNTIYF

J: TRBJ1-4
D: .
V: TRBV7-8
size: .
DNA: TGTGCCAGCAGTCGAGGGGGGGCTAATGAAAAACTGTTTTTT
CDR3: CASSRGGANEKLFF

J: TRBJ1-3
D: TRBD1
V: TRBV7-9
size: once
DNA: TGTGCCAGCAGCTTAGTTTTGGGACAGGGGGCCATGGGAAACACCATATATTTT
CDR3: CASSLVLGQGAMGNTIYF

J: TRBJ2-3
D: .
V: TRBV7-9
size: .
DNA: TGTGCCAGCAGCTTCAGCGGAGGGGCCACAGATACGCAGTATTTT
CDR3: CASSFSGGATDTQYF

J: TRBJ2-7
D: TRBD2
V: TRBV28
size: .
DNA: TGTGCCAGTCAGACTAGCGGGAGGGACGAGCAGTACTTC
CDR3: CASQTSGRDEQYF

J: TRBJ2-6
D: .
V: TRBV7-3
size: .
DNA: TGTGCCAGCAGCTTAAGCTCTGGGGCCAACGTCCTGACTTTC
CDR3: CASSLSSGANVLTF

J: TRBJ2-7
D: TRBD2
V: TRBV5-1
size: .
DNA: TGCGCCAGCAGTTTAGCGGGAGGAGCCTACGAGCAGTACTTC
CDR3: CASSLAGGAYEQYF

J: TRBJ1-5
D: .
V: TRBV28
size: .
DNA: TGTGCCAGCAGTTTAGGGGGGGCGCATGGTGGCAATCAGCCCCAGCATTTT
CDR3: CASSLGGAHGGNQPQHF

J: TRBJ1-6
D: .
V: TRBV10-1
size: .
DNA: TGCGCCAGCAGTAAACGGGCCTGTCGTTCACCCCTCCACTTT
CDR3: CASSKRACRSPLHF

J: TRBJ2-5
D: TRBD2
V: TRBV5-6
size: .
DNA: TGTGCCAGCAGCTTGGGTGGGCTAGCGGGAGGGTCGGAGACCCAGTACTTC
CDR3: CASSLGGLAGGSETQYF

J: TRBJ2-2
D: TRBD2
V: TRBV2
size: .
DNA: TGTGCCAGCACCCGAGTTCTCGGACTAGCGGGAGGAAGGATCGGGGAGCTGTTTTTT
CDR3: CASTRVLGLAGGRIGELFF

J: TRBJ2-1
D: .
V: TRBV27
size: .
DNA: TGTGCCAGCAGTTTGGGGAGGAGTCAGTCTAGGAATGAGCAGTTCTTC
CDR3: CASSLGRSQSRNEQFF

J: TRBJ2-5
D: .
V: TRBV2
size: .
DNA: TGTGCCACCGCGACTCTGGGAGAGACCCAGTACTTC
CDR3: CATATLGETQYF

J: TRBJ2-7
D: TRBD1
V: TRBV5-1
size: once
DNA: TGCGCCAGCAGCTTATTTGACAGGGAGATCAACGAGCAGTACTTC
CDR3: CASSLFDREINEQYF

J: TRBJ2-3
D: .
V: TRBV5-4
size: .
DNA: TGTGCCTCTGGGGCCAGCACAGATACGCAGTATTTT
CDR3: CASGASTDTQYF

J: TRBJ2-5
D: .
V: TRBV18
size: once
DNA: TGTGCCAGCTCACCCGTCCCCCAAGAGACCCAGTACTTC
CDR3: CASSPVPQETQYF

J: TRBJ1-5
D: .
V: TRBV7-6
size: once
DNA: TGTGCCAGCAGCCTCACCCCGGGGCGCAATCAGCCCCAGCATTTT
CDR3: CASSLTPGRNQPQHF

J: TRBJ2-2
D: .
V: TRBV20-1
size: .
DNA: TGCAGAAAACAGAACACCGGGGAGCTGTTTTTT
CDR3: CRKQNTGELFF

J: TRBJ2-5
D: TRBD1
V: TRBV2
size: once
DNA: TGTGCCAGCAGTGCGACCGGGACAGACAAAGAGACCCAGTACTTC
CDR3: CASSATGTDKETQYF

J: TRBJ2-3
D: .
V: TRBV5-1
size: .
DNA: TGCGCCAGCAGCTTGCGGGACTCGACCTCAGATACGCAGTATTTT
CDR3: CASSLRDSTSDTQYF

J: TRBJ1-2
D: .
V: TRBV28
size: .
DNA: TGTGCCAGCAATGCTAACTATGGCTACACCTTC
CDR3: CASNANYGYTF

J: TRBJ1-4
D: TRBD1
V: TRBV5-4
size: .
DNA: TGTGCCAGCAGCTTAGGACAGGGCGGTGAAAAACTGTTTTTT
CDR3: CASSLGQGGEKLFF

J: TRBJ1-5
D: .
V: TRBV10-3
size: .
DNA: TGTGCCATCAGTGACACATATAGCAATCAGCCCCAGCATTTT
CDR3: CAISDTYSNQPQHF

J: TRBJ1-1
D: .
V: TRBV27
size: .
DNA: TGTGCCAGCAGATTAACAGGTAACACTGAAGCTTTCTTT
CDR3: CASRLTGNTEAFF

J: TRBJ2-3
D: TRBD2
V: TRBV5-1
size: .
DNA: TGCGCCAGCAGCGCTAGCGGGAGGGCCTGGACAGATACGCAGTATTTT
CDR3: CASSASGRAWTDTQYF

J: TRBJ2-3
D: TRBD2
V: TRBV25-1
size: .
DNA: TGTGCCAGCAGTAGAGGACTAGCGGGAGGCACAGATACGCAGTATTTT
CDR3: CASSRGLAGGTDTQYF

J: TRBJ2-1
D: TRBD2
V: TRBV2
size: .
DNA: TGTGCCAGCAGTACGACTAGCGGGAGCCACAATGAGCAGTTCTTC
CDR3: CASSTTSGSHNEQFF

J: TRBJ2-7
D: .
V: TRBV28
size: few
DNA: TGTGCCAGCAGACAATCCTACGAGCAGTACTTC
CDR3: CASRQSYEQYF

J: TRBJ1-5
D: .
V: TRBV19
size: .
DNA: TGTGCCAGTACACCCGGCCGGGGGGCGTTTCAGCCCCAGCATTTT
CDR3: CASTPGRGAFQPQHF

J: TRBJ2-1
D: TRBD2
V: TRBV19
size: .
DNA: TGTGCCAGTAGCACCCTTGAACTAGCGGGAGCATACAATGAGCAGTTCTTC
CDR3: CASSTLELAGAYNEQFF

J: TRBJ2-3
D: .
V: TRBV10-3
size: .
DNA: TGTGCCATCAGTGAGTCAGATACGCAGTATTTT
CDR3: CAISESDTQYF

J: TRBJ2-3
D: .
V: TRBV9
size: .
DNA: TGTGCCAGCAGCGTAGAGTCAGGGCGGGCCCAGTATTTT
CDR3: CASSVESGRAQYF

J: TRBJ1-1
D: .
V: TRBV5-6
size: few
DNA: TGTGCCAGCAGCCCATACACGAACACTGAAGCTTTCTTT
CDR3: CASSPYTNTEAFF

J: TRBJ1-2
D: .
V: TRBV19
size: .
DNA: TGTGCCAGTAGTATAACGGACGTTCGTAACTATGGCTACACCTTC
CDR3: CASSITDVRNYGYTF